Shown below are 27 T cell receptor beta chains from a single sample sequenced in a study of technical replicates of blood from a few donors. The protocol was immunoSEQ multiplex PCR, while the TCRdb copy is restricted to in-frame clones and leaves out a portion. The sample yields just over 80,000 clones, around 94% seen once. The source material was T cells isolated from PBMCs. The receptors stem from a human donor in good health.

For the CDR3, the DNA is TGTGCCAGCAGCTTATATGCGGTGAACACCGGGGAGCTGTTTTTT. Its protein is CASSLYAVNTGELFF. The gene calls are TRBV7-9 and TRBJ2-2; no definite D call. Looked up from germline, CDR1 is SEHNR and CDR2 is FQNEAQ (reference sequence). CDR3 size: 15 residues. Trimming removed 2 bases from V and 1 base from J, with 8 bases in between.

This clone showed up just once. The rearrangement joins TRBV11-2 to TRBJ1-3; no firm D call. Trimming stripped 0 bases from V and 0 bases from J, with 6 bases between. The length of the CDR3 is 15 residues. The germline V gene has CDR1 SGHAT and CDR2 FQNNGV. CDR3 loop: CASSLDSVSGNTIYF. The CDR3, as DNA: TGTGCCAGCAGCTTAGACTCCGTCTCTGGAAACACCATATATTTT.

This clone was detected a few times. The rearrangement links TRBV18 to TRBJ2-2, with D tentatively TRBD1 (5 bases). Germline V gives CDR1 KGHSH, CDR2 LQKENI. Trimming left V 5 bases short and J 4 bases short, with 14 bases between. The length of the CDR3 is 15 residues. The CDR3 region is CASSGSGRVTGELFF. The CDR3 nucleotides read TGTGCCAGCTCAGGCAGTGGCAGGGTCACCGGGGAGCTGTTTTTT.

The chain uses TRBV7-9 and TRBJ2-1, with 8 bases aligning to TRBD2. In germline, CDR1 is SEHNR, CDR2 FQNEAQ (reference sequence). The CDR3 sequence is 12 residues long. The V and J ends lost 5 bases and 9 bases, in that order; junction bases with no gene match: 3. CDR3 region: CASSRGTSEQFF. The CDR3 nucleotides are TGTGCCAGCAGCCGGGGGACTAGTGAGCAGTTCTTC.

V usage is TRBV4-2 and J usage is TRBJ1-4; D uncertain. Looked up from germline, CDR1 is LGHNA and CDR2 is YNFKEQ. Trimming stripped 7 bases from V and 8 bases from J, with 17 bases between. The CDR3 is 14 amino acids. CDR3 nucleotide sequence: TGTGCCAGCAACCAGCCGGGGTTGGAAGAAAAACTGTTTTTT. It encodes CASNQPGLEEKLFF.

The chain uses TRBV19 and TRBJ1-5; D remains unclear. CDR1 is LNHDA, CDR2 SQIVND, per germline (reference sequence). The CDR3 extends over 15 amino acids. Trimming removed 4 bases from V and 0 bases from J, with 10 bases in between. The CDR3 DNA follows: TGTGCCAGTAGTACCCAGGACTATAGCAATCAGCCCCAGCATTTT. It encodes CASSTQDYSNQPQHF.

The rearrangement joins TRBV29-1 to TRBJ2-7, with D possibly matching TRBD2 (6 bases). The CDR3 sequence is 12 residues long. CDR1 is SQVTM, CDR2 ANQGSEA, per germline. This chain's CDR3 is CSLRGSSGEQYF. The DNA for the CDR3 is TGCAGTCTACGGGGGAGTTCAGGCGAGCAGTACTTC.

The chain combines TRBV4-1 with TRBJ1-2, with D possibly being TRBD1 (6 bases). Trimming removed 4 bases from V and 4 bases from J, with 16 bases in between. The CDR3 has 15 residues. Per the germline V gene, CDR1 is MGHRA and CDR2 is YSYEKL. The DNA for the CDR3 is TGCGCCAGCAGCCTATCAAACCGGGACACCTATGGCTACACCTTC. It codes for CASSLSNRDTYGYTF.

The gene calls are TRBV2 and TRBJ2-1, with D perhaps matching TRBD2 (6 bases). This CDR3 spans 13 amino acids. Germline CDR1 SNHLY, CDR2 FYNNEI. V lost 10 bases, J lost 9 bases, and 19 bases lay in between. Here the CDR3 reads CATRRLDVGEQFF. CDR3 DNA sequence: TGTGCCACCAGGAGACTAGACGTAGGTGAGCAGTTCTTC.

The CDR3 DNA is TGCAGCGGACAGGGGCTCTATGGCTACACCTTC. Amino acid sequence: CSGQGLYGYTF. The gene calls are TRBV20-1 and TRBJ1-2, with 9 bases lining up with TRBD1. Germline lookup yields CDR1 DFQATT and CDR2 SNEGSKA (reference sequence). This CDR3 has 11 amino acids.

CDR3 nucleotide sequence: TGTGCCAGCAGCTTAGCGGAAGGCAGGGAGCAGTTCTTC. Its translation: CASSLAEGREQFF. The J gene is TRBJ2-1, the V gene TRBV7-8; D is undetermined. V was trimmed by 0 bases and J by 10 bases, leaving 10 bases between them. This CDR3 has 13 residues. CDR1 is SGHVS, CDR2 FQNEAQ, per germline.

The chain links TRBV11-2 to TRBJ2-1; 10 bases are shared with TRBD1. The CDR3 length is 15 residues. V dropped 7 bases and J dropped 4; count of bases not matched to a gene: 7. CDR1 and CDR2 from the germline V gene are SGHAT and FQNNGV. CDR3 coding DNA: TGTGCCAGCAACTCCGGGACAGGGGTGTACAATGAGCAGTTCTTC. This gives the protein CASNSGTGVYNEQFF.

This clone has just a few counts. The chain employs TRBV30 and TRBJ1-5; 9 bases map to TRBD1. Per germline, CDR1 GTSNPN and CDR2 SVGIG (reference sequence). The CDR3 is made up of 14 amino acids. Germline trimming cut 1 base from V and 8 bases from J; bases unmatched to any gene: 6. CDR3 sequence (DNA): TGTGCCTGGAGTGCCAGGACAGGGGAAAAGCCCCAGCATTTT. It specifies CAWSARTGEKPQHF.

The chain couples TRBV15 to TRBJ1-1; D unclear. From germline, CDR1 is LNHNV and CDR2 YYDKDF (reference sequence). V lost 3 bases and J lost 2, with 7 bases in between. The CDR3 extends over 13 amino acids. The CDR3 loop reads CATSSTGNTEAFF. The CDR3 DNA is TGTGCCACCAGCAGCACGGGAAACACTGAAGCTTTCTTT.

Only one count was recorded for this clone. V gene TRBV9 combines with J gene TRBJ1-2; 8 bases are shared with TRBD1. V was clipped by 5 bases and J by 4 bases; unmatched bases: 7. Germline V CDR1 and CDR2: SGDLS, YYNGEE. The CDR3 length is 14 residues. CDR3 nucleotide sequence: TGTGCCAGCAGATTACAGGGGGATACCTATGGCTACACCTTC. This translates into CASRLQGDTYGYTF.

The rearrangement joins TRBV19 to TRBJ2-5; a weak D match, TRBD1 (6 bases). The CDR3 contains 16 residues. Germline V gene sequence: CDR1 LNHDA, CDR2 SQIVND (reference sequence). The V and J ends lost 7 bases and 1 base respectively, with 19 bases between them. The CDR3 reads CASNPRTATGQETQYF. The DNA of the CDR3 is TGTGCCAGTAATCCTAGGACGGCGACAGGCCAAGAGACCCAGTACTTC.

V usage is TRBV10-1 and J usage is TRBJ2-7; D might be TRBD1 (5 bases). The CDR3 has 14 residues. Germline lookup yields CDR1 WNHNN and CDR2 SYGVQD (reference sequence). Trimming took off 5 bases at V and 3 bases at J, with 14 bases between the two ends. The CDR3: CASSQFRGGYEQYF. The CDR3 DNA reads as TGCGCCAGCAGTCAATTTAGGGGTGGCTACGAGCAGTACTTC.

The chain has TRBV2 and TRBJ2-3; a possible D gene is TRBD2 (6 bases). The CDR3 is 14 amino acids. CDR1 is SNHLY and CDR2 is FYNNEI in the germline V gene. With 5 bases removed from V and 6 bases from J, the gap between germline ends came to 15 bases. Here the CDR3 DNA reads TGTGCCAGCAGTTCATTGGGACTCGCGGATACGCAGTATTTT. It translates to CASSSLGLADTQYF.

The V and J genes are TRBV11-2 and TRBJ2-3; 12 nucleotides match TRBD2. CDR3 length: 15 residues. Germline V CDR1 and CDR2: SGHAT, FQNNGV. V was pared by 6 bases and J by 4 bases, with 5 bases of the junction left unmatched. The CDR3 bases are TGTGCCAGCAGTTTACTAGCGGGAGGTCCAGATACGCAGTATTTT. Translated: CASSLLAGGPDTQYF.

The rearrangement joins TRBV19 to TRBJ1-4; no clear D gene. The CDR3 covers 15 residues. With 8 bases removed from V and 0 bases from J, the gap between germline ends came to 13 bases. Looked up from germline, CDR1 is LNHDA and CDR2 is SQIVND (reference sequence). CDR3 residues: CASRRQSATNEKLFF. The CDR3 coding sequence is TGTGCCAGTCGCAGACAATCTGCAACTAATGAAAAACTGTTTTTT.

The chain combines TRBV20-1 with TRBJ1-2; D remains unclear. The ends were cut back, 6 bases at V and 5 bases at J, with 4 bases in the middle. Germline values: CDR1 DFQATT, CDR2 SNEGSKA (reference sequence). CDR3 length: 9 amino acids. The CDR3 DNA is TGCAGTGCCCCATATGGCTACACCTTC. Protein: CSAPYGYTF.

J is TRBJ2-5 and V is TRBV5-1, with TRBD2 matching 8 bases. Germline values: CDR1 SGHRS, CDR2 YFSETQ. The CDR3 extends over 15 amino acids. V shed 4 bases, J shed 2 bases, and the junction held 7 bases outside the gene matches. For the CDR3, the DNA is TGCGCCAGCAGCCTCCCGGGGGGGGGTCAAGAGACCCAGTACTTC. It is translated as CASSLPGGGQETQYF.

CDR3 protein: CATLQISSGNTIYF. The DNA of the CDR3 is TGTGCCACCCTACAGATCTCGTCAGGAAACACCATATATTTT. The chain links TRBV10-3 to TRBJ1-3; D is undetermined. Trimming cost V 10 bases and J 4 bases, with 17 bases left between them. The CDR3 loop spans 14 amino acids. Germline CDR1 and CDR2: ENHRY and SYGVKD.

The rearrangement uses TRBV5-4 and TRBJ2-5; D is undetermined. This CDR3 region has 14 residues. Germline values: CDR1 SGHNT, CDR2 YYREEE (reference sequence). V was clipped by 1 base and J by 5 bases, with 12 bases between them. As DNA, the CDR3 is TGTGCCAGCAGCTTGTTAGAGGCCCAGGAGACCCAGTACTTC. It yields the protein CASSLLEAQETQYF.

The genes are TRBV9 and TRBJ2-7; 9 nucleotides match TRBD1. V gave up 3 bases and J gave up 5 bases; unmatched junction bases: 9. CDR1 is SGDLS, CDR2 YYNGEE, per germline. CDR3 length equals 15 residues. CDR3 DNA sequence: TGTGCCAGCAGCGACACCGGGACAGGGATCGACGAGCAGTACTTC. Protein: CASSDTGTGIDEQYF.

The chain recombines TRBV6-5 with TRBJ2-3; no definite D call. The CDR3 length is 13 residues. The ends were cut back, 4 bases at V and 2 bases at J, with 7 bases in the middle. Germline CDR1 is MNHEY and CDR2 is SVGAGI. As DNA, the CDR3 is TGTGCCAGCAGTTGGCCTGACACAGATACGCAGTATTTT. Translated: CASSWPDTDTQYF.

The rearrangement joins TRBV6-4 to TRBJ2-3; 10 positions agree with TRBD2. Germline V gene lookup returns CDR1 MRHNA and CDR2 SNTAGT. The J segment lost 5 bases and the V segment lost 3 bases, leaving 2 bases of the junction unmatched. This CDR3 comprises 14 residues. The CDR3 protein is CASSELAGRDTQYF. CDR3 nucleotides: TGTGCCAGCAGTGAACTAGCGGGAAGAGATACGCAGTATTTT.